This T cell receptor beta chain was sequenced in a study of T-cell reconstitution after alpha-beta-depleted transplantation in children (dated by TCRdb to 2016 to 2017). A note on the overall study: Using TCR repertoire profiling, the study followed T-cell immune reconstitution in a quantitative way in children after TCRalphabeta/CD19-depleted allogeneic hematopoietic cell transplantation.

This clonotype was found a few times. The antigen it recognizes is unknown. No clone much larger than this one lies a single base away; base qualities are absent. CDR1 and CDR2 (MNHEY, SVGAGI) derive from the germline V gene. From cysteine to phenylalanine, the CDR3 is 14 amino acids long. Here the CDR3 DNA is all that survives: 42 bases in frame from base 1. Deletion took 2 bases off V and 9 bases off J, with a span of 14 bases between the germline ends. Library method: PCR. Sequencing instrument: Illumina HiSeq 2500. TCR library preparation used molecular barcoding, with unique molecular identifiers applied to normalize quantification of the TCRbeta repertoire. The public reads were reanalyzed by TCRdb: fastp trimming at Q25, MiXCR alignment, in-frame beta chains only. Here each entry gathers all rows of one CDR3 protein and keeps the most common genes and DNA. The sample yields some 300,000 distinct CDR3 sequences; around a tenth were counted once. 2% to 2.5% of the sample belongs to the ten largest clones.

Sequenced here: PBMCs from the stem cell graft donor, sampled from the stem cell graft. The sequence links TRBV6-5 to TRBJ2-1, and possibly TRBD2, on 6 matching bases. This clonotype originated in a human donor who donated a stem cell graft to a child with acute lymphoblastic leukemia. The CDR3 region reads CASSYISGAGEQFF. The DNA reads TGTGCCAGCAGTTACATTTCGGGAGCGGGTGAGCAGTTCTTC.